This TCR beta chain was recorded in a study of shared clonotypes between healthy human individuals. Germline lookup yields CDR1 LNHDA and CDR2 SQIVND (reference sequence). The CDR3 covers 14 residues. Trimming cost V 7 bases and J 2 bases; bases outside gene matches: 6. CD8 cells classed as naive were CD45RO-negative and positively selected for CCR7, excluding terminally differentiated effector memory CD45RA+ cells. Only in-frame clones appear in the TCRdb table, and some are missing; sequencing was by immunoSEQ multiplex PCR. The sample includes approximately 1.9 million clones, 93% of them seen just once.

The material sequenced was naive CD8+ T cells from PBMCs. The clonotype comes from a man between 18 and 35 years old in good health. Some clones in this sample may be carry-over from other donors' samples. The gene calls are TRBV19 and TRBJ1-1; 8 nucleotides line up with TRBD1. The CDR3 reads CASTGQGVNTEAFF. CDR3 DNA: TGTGCCAGTACCGGACAGGGAGTTAACACTGAAGCTTTCTTT.